A single count supports the clone carrying this T cell receptor (beta chain). Antigen unknown. These data come from a study of shared clonotypes between healthy human individuals. Findings and limits, study-wide: When compared with the clonotypes that were shared by all four sorted-subset donors, the non-shared clonotypes turned out to have lower generation probabilities. Genetic and exposure-history diversity was limited by the few donors.

In replicate PCRs of sorted subsets, about 220 ng DNA, about 30,000 T cell genomes, was used. Generated by immunoSEQ multiplex PCR, the TCRdb table keeps only in-frame clones and is missing some. The sample lists some 2,400,000 clones; around 95% were seen once. The CDR3 spans 14 residues. The germline CDR1 and CDR2 sequences are SGHNT and YENEEA. V lost 0 bases and J 6 bases, leaving 10 bases between the germline ends. The sequence derives from a man aged 18 to 29 in good health. Sequences were obtained from naive CD4+ T cells sorted from blood. Subset of the sample: CD45RA+ positively selected. This sequence joins TRBV11-3 and TRBJ2-3; D remains unclear. Here the CDR3 DNA reads TGTGCCAGCAGCTTAGATAACAGTCTGGATACGCAGTATTTT. Translating it yields CASSLDNSLDTQYF.